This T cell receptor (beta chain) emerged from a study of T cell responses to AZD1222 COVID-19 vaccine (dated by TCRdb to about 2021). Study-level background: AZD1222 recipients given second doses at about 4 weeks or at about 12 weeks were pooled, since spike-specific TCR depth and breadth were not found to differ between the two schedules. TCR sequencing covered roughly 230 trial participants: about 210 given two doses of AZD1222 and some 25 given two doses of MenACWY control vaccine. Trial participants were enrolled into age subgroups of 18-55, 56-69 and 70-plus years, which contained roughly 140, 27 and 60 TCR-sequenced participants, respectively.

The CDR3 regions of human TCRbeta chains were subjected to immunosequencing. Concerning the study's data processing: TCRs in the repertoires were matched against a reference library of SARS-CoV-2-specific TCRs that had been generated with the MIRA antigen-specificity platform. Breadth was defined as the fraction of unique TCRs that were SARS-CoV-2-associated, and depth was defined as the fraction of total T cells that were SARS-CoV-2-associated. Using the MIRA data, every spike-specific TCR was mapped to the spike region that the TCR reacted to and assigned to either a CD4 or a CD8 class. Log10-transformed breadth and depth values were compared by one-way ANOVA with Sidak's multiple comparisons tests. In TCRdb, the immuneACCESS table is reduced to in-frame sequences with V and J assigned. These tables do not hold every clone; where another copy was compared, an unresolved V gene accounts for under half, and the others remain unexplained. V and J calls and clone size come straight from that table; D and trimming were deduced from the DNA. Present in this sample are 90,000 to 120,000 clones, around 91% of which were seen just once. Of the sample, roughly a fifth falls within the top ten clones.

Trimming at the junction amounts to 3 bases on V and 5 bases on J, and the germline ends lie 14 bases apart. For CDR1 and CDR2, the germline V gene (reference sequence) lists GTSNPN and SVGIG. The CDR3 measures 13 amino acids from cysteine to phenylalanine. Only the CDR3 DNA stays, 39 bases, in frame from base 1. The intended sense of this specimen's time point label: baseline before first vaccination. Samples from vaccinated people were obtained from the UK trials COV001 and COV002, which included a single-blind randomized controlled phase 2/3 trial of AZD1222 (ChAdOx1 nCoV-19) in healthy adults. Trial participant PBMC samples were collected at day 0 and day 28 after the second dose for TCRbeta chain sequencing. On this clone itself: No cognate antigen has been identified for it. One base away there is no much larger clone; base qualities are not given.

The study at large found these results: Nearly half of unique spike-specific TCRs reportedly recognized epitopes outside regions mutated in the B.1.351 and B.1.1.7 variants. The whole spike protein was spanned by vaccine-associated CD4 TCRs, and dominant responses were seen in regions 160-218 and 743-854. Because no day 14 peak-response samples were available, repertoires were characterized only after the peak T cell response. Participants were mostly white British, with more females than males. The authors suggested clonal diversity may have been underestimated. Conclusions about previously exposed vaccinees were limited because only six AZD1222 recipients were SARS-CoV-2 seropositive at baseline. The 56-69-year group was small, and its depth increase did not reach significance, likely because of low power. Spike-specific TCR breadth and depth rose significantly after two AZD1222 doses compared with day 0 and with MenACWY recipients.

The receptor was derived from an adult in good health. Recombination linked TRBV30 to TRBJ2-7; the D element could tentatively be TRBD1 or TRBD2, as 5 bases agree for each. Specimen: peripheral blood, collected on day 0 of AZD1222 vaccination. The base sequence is TGTGCCTGGAGCCTGACAGAGACTAACGAGCAGTACTTC. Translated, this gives CAWSLTETNEQYF.